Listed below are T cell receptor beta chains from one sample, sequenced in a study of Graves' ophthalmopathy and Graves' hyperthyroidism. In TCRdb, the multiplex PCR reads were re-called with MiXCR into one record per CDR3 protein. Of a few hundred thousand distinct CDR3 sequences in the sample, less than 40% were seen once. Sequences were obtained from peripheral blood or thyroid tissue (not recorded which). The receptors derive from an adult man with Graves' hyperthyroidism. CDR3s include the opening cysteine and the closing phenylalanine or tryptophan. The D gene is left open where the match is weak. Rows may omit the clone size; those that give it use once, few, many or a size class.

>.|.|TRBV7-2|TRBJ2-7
CASSLGERGDYEQYF
TGTGCCAGCAGCTTAGGAGAGAGGGGGGACTACGAGCAGTACTTC
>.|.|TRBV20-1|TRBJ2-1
CSARGDRGAVNEQFF
TGCAGTGCTAGGGGAGATAGGGGCGCGGTCAATGAGCAGTTCTTC
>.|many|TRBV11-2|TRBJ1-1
CASSLIQARGEAFF
TGTGCCAGCAGCTTAATACAGGCAAGGGGTGAAGCTTTCTTT
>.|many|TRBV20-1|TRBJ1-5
CSARIRGVVNQPQHF
TGCAGTGCTAGAATTCGGGGAGTAGTGAATCAGCCCCAGCATTTT
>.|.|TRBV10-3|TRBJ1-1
CASKRGIATNEAFF
TGTGCCAGCAAGAGGGGGATTGCAACTAATGAAGCTTTCTTT
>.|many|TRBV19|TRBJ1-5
CASSTGSNQPQHF
TGTGCCAGTAGTACAGGTAGCAATCAGCCCCAGCATTTT
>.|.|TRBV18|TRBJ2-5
CASSPLLEGEETQYF
TGTGCCAGCTCACCGCTACTAGAGGGAGAAGAGACCCAGTACTTC
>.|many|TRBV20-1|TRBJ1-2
CSARGGDYGYTF
TGCAGTGCTAGAGGGGGGGACTATGGCTACACCTTC
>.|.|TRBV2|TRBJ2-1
CASSERTRSYNEQFF
TGTGCCAGCAGTGAGCGGACTCGGTCCTACAATGAGCAGTTCTTC
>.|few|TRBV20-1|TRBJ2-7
CSARNLNEQYF
TGCAGTGCTAGGAACTTGAACGAGCAGTACTTC
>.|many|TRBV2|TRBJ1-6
CASSGDPLYNSPLHF
TGTGCCAGCAGTGGGGACCCTCTCTATAATTCACCCCTCCACTTT
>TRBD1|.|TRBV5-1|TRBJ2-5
CASSLQTGAGETQYF
TGCGCCAGCAGCCTCCAGACAGGGGCTGGAGAGACCCAGTACTTC
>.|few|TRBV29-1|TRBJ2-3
CSVATEGTGGDTQYF
TGCAGCGTCGCAACGGAAGGGACCGGGGGAGATACGCAGTATTTT
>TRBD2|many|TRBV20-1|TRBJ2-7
CSAQVVAGSSDEQYF
TGCAGTGCCCAGGTGGTAGCGGGAAGTTCCGACGAGCAGTACTTC
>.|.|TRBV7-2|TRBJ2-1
CASSLAARSNEQFF
TGTGCCAGCAGCTTAGCTGCACGTTCAAATGAGCAGTTCTTC
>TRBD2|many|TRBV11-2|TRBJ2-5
CASSPGATAGGLQETQYF
TGTGCCAGCAGCCCGGGGGCAACGGCGGGGGGCTTACAAGAGACCCAGTACTTC
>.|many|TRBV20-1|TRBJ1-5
CSAGRDLYSNQPQHF
TGCAGTGCTGGAAGGGATCTTTATAGCAATCAGCCCCAGCATTTT
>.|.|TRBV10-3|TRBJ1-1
CAISESDGNTEALF
TGTGCCATCAGTGAGTCGGACGGGAACACTGAAGCTCTCTTT
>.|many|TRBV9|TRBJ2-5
CASSVDVGAVQETQYF
TGTGCCAGCAGCGTAGACGTGGGGGCCGTCCAAGAGACCCAGTACTTC
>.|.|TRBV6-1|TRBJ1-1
CASSEARWQGPTEAFF
TGTGCCAGCAGTGAAGCCCGATGGCAGGGGCCCACTGAAGCTTTCTTT
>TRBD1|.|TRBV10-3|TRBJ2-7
CASSPTGWVYEQYF
TGTGCCAGCAGTCCGACAGGGTGGGTCTACGAGCAGTACTTC
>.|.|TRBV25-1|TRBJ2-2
CASSPGLSGTGELFF
TGTGCCAGCAGTCCGGGCCTCTCGGGCACCGGGGAGCTGTTTTTT
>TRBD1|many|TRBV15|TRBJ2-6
CATSRGITGAGGANVLTF
TGTGCCACCAGCAGAGGGATCACAGGGGCTGGAGGGGCCAACGTCCTGACTTTC
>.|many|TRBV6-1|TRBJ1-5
CASSAGDSNQPQHF
TGTGCCAGCAGTGCCGGGGACAGCAATCAGCCCCAGCATTTT
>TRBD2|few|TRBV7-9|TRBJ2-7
CASSLIPRTSGASYEQYF
TGTGCCAGCAGCTTAATACCTCGGACTAGCGGAGCCTCCTACGAGCAGTACTTC
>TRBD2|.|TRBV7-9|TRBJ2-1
CASSFGGTSGYNEQFF
TGTGCCAGCAGCTTCGGTGGGACTAGCGGGTACAATGAGCAGTTCTTC
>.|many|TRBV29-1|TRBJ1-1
CSALRGLGTEAFF
TGCAGCGCCTTAAGGGGTTTGGGCACTGAAGCTTTCTTT
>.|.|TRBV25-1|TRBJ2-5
CASSVEGVGQETQYF
TGTGCCAGCAGCGTAGAGGGGGTTGGGCAAGAGACCCAGTACTTC
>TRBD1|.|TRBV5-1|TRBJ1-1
CASSLEGQGLNTEAFF
TGCGCCAGCAGCTTGGAGGGACAGGGTTTGAACACTGAAGCTTTCTTT
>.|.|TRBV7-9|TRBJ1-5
CASSYGVGFGQPQHF
TGTGCCAGCAGCTATGGAGTAGGGTTCGGCCAGCCCCAGCATTTT
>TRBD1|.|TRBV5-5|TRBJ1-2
CASSFRDRGVLNYGYTF
TGTGCCAGCAGCTTCCGGGACAGGGGGGTTCTAAACTATGGCTACACCTTC
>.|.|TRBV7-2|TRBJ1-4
CASSLRPNEKLFF
TGTGCCAGCAGCCTCCGGCCCAATGAAAAACTGTTTTTT
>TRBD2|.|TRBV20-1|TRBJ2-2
CSATGLAAGELFF
TGCAGTGCAACGGGACTAGCTGCCGGGGAGCTGTTTTTT
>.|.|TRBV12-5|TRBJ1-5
CASKSSGNANQPQHF
TGTGCTAGTAAATCATCGGGGAACGCGAATCAGCCCCAGCATTTT
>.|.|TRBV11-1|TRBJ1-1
CAISPYLNTEAFF
TGTGCCATCTCACCATATCTGAACACTGAAGCTTTCTTT
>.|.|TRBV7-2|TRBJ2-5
CASSQTSLPETQYF
TGTGCCAGCAGCCAAACTAGCCTTCCAGAGACCCAGTACTTC
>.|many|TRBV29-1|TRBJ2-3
CSVRGRQTDTQYF
TGCAGCGTCAGGGGGAGGCAGACAGATACGCAGTATTTT
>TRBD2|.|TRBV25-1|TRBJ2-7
CASSQDPLDGLATGEQYF
TGTGCCAGCAGCCAAGATCCGCTTGATGGACTAGCGACGGGGGAGCAGTACTTC